Below, 14 T cell receptor beta chains from the same sample are listed, as sequenced in a study of regulatory T cells in long-lasting Graves disease. To make TCR beta libraries, researchers used iRepertoire HTBI primers and Arm-PCR of CDR3 regions. TCRdb redid the calling of the multiplex PCR reads with MiXCR, one entry per CDR3 protein. The sample lists 650,000 to 700,000 distinct CDR3 sequences; about 30% were seen once. Sample time point: persistent/refractory GD, antithyroid drugs over 5 years with positive TRAb. After RNA was extracted from PBMCs, the TCR library was made from it. The material sequenced was peripheral blood mononuclear cells (PBMCs), taken when the disease was refractory, from a patient treated with antithyroid drugs. These receptors all come from a female donor with Graves disease.

This clonotype was seen only a few times. The chain uses TRBV29-1 and TRBJ1-1; no reliable D call. The germline V and J ends were trimmed by 4 bases and 1 base, with 13 bases remaining between them. CDR3 length: 14 amino acids. CDR1 and CDR2 (germline): SQVTM, ANQGSEA. The CDR3 coding sequence is TGCAGCGTTGTGGTCCTCCTACCGAACACTGAAGCTTTCTTT. It encodes CSVVVLLPNTEAFF.

The V gene is TRBV2, the J gene TRBJ2-7; 11 bases are a match to TRBD1. Trimming removed 4 bases from V and 0 bases from J; junction bases left unmatched: 8. Per the germline V gene, CDR1 is SNHLY and CDR2 is FYNNEI. The CDR3 loop spans 17 amino acids. The CDR3 region is CASSVLRTGGDSYEQYF. CDR3 nucleotide sequence: TGTGCCAGCAGTGTCCTTAGGACAGGGGGCGACTCCTACGAGCAGTACTTC.

This clonotype showed up just a few times. V is TRBV6-2 or TRBV6-3 and J is TRBJ2-7; the match to TRBD1 covers 10 bases. The trim removed 9 bases at V and 1 base at J, leaving 9 bases unmatched. The germline gives CDR1 MNHEY, CDR2 SVGEGT. This CDR3 is built from 15 residues. CDR3: CARDETGGTSYEQYF. CDR3 in DNA: TGTGCCAGGGATGAGACAGGGGGCACTTCCTACGAGCAGTACTTC.

V is TRBV6-1 and J is TRBJ1-5, with D unclear. Trimming removed 7 bases from V and 6 bases from J, with 16 bases in between. In germline, CDR1 is MNHNS, CDR2 SASEGT. The length of the CDR3 is 14 residues. The CDR3 region is CASTHSTWAQPQHF. CDR3 nucleotide sequence: TGTGCCAGCACCCACAGTACCTGGGCTCAGCCCCAGCATTTT.

The chain recombines TRBV15 with TRBJ1-4; TRBD1 matches 11 bases. The CDR3 spans 15 residues. Germline V gives CDR1 LNHNV, CDR2 YYDKDF (reference sequence). V dropped 1 base and J dropped 8; count of bases not matched to a gene: 3. CDR3: CATSRGGQGGEKLFF. For the CDR3, the DNA is TGTGCCACCAGCAGAGGGGGACAGGGGGGAGAAAAACTGTTTTTT.

The chain uses TRBV12-3 or TRBV12-4 and TRBJ2-1, with D perhaps assigned TRBD1 or TRBD2 (5 bases each). The CDR3 contains 15 residues. Trimming removed 5 bases at V and 5 bases at J, with 16 bases between. The CDR3 reads CASSPRPGPDNEQFF. As DNA, the CDR3 is TGTGCCAGCAGTCCCCGCCCGGGACCTGACAATGAGCAGTTCTTC.

This clonotype was picked up many times. This chain uses TRBV2 with TRBJ1-2; no clear D gene. With 5 bases removed from V and 6 bases from J, the gap between germline ends came to 13 bases. The CDR3 has 13 residues. Germline V gene data show CDR1 as SNHLY and CDR2 as FYNNEI. The CDR3 loop reads CASSPGPDHGYTF. In nucleotides, the CDR3 is TGTGCCAGCAGTCCGGGCCCGGACCATGGCTACACCTTC. The full variable domain, completed using reference TRBV2 and TRBJ1-2, is EPEVTQTPSHQVTQMGQEVILRCVPISNHLYFYWYRQILGQKVEFLVSFYNNEISEKSEIFDDQFSVERPDGSNFTLKIRSTKLEDSAMYFCASSPGPDHGYTFGSGTRLTVV.

V gene TRBV12-3 or TRBV12-4 combines with J gene TRBJ1-3; TRBD1 aligns across 8 bases. V gave up 5 bases and J gave up 8 bases; unmatched junction bases: 5. CDR3 length: 13 residues. The CDR3 here is CASSPGQGYTIYF. CDR3 nucleotides: TGTGCCAGCAGTCCTGGACAGGGATACACCATATATTTT.

This chain links TRBV20-1 with TRBJ2-7; tentative D call: TRBD1 (6 bases). From germline, CDR1 is DFQATT and CDR2 SNEGSKA (reference sequence). The V and J ends lost 0 bases and 9 bases respectively, with 12 bases between them. The CDR3 loop spans 12 amino acids. CDR3 DNA: TGCAGTGCTAGAGAAACAGGGCAGGGGCAGTACTTC. Its translation: CSARETGQGQYF.

This clonotype was recorded a few times. The chain joins TRBV12-5 to TRBJ2-4, with D unclear. V gave up 6 bases and J gave up 6 bases, with 15 bases separating them. CDR1 is LGHNT and CDR2 is FRNRAP in the germline V gene. This CDR3 has 14 amino acids. The CDR3 nucleotides read TGTGCTAGTGGAGCCAGTAAGGTCGCAAACATTCAGTACTTC. It encodes CASGASKVANIQYF.

This chain joins TRBV30 and TRBJ2-7; D could derive from TRBD1 or TRBD2 (6 bases each). The CDR3 runs 12 residues. The germline CDR1 and CDR2 sequences are GTSNPN and SVGIG (reference sequence). V shed 4 bases and J shed 4 bases, with 11 bases lying between them. This CDR3 is CAWIRGGYEQYF. DNA for the CDR3: TGTGCCTGGATCCGAGGGGGGTACGAGCAGTACTTC.

This clonotype has ten or more counts. V is TRBV20-1 and J is TRBJ2-2; 7 positions match TRBD2. J was trimmed by 0 bases and V by 6 bases; bases with no gene match: 10. The length of the CDR3 is 16 residues. Germline values: CDR1 DFQATT, CDR2 SNEGSKA (reference sequence). CDR3 nucleotide sequence: TGCAGTGCATCCCTGGGGGGGAGCGCGAACACCGGGGAGCTGTTTTTT. This translates into CSASLGGSANTGELFF.

In its sample, this clonotype was seen many times. V and J are TRBV12-3 or TRBV12-4 and TRBJ1-2; D is uncertain. V gave up 6 bases and J gave up 9 bases, with 14 bases separating them. This CDR3 region has 12 residues. CDR3 loop: CASSRPVSSYTF. As DNA, the CDR3 is TGTGCCAGCAGCCGCCCGGTGTCGAGCTACACCTTC.

The gene calls are TRBV5-1 and TRBJ1-6; weak D call: TRBD1 (6 bases). The CDR3 is made up of 15 amino acids. Germline CDR1 reads SGHRS; CDR2 reads YFSETQ. V dropped 0 bases and J dropped 13 bases, with 17 bases sitting between them. The CDR3 reads CASSLAGAGTDPLHF. The CDR3 DNA reads as TGCGCCAGCAGCTTGGCGGGGGCCGGAACGGACCCCCTCCACTTT.